This T cell receptor (beta chain) was identified during a study of T cell responses to AZD1222 COVID-19 vaccine. Study-level results: Donors were chiefly white British, with a greater number of females, and clonal diversity was perhaps underestimated.

Here immunoSEQ multiplex PCR was the method, and the copy in TCRdb shows in-frame clones only, minus some. The sample includes tens of thousands of clones, approximately 80% seen only once; the top ten take 22%. Comments on this clone: Antigen: not known.

The CDR3 has 14 residues. Per the germline V gene, CDR1 is SGHDN and CDR2 is FVKESK. Germline trimming cut 5 bases from V and 2 bases from J; bases unmatched to any gene: 5. This specimen was peripheral blood, taken on day 0 of AZD1222 vaccination. This chain joins TRBV14 and TRBJ1-1; 7 bases are a match to TRBD1. The sequence derives from an adult in good health. CDR3 DNA: TGTGCCAGCAGCTATTACAGGGGCAACACTGAAGCTTTCTTT. It is translated as CASSYYRGNTEAFF. The full variable domain, rest sourced from reference TRBV14 and TRBJ1-1, is EAGVTQFPSHSVIEKGQTVTLRCDPISGHDNLYWYRRVMGKEIKFLLHFVKESKQDESGMPNNRFLAERTGGTYSTLKVQPAELEDSGVYFCASSYYRGNTEAFFGQGTRLTVV.